This T cell receptor (beta chain) came from a study of Ad26.COV2.S vaccination and SARS-CoV-2 variants. Study-wide background: In the study, Ad26.COV2.S was injected intramuscularly once, or twice 56 days apart.

Treatment noted: 15 to 20 received Ad26.COV2.S at low or high dose, single or two shots; about 5 received placebo; per-sample allocation not given. On day 63 after the first injection, vaccine and placebo recipients gave samples. Clones were read by immunoSEQ multiplex PCR, and TCRdb kept only the in-frame ones, dropping some. The sample has approximately 350,000 clones, about nine tenths seen once; the top ten hold roughly 3.1%. The CDR3 is 15 residues long. Germline V gene lookup returns CDR1 SGHDN and CDR2 FVKESK. Deletions cut 0 bases from V and 10 bases from J, with 13 bases between. This clone was counted a single time.

The sample was peripheral blood, taken in a trial of Ad26.COV2.S vaccine versus placebo. The gene calls are TRBV14 and TRBJ1-6; D is unclear. This receptor was identified in a person aged 18-65 years who received the Ad26.COV2.S COVID-19 vaccine or a placebo. CDR3 amino acids: CASSQDSLIGSPLHF. The CDR3 coding sequence is TGTGCCAGCAGCCAAGATTCTTTAATTGGGTCACCCCTCCACTTT. Filled out from reference TRBV14 and TRBJ1-6, the complete variable domain reads EAGVTQFPSHSVIEKGQTVTLRCDPISGHDNLYWYRRVMGKEIKFLLHFVKESKQDESGMPNNRFLAERTGGTYSTLKVQPAELEDSGVYFCASSQDSLIGSPLHFGNGTRLTVT.